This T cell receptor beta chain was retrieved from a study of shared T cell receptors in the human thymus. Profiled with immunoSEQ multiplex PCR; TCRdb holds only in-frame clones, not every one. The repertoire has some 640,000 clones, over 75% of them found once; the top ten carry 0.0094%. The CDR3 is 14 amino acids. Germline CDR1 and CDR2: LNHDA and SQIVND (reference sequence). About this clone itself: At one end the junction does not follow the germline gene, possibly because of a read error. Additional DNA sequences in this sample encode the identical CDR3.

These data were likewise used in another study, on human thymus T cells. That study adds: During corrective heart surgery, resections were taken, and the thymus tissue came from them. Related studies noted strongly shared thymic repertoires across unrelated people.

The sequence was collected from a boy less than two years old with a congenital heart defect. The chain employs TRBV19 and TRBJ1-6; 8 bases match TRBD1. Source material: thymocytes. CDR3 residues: CASSTDRDNSPLHF. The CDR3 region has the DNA TGTGCCAGTAGTACGGACAGGGATAATTCCCCCCTCCACTTT.